A selection of T cell receptor beta chains follows, all from one sample in a study of T cells in Graves' hyperthyroidism and ophthalmopathy. TCRdb re-called the multiplex PCR reads with MiXCR, one entry per CDR3 protein. The sample carries hundreds of thousands of distinct CDR3 sequences, roughly 40% recorded once. Sequencing was carried out using blood. These receptors came from a man in his late teens or twenties with Graves' hyperthyroidism. CDR3s include the opening cysteine and the closing phenylalanine or tryptophan. D genes are given only for firm matches. The size field is filled for only some rows; it gives once, few, many or a size class.

>many|TRBV5-1|TRBJ2-5|NA
CASSLENQETQYF
TGTGCCAGCAGCTTGGAGAACCAAGAGACCCAGTACTTC
>many|TRBV7-6|TRBJ2-5|NA
CASSLKGYQETQYF
TGTGCCAGCAGCTTAAAGGGGTACCAAGAGACCCAGTACTTC
>NA|TRBV29-1|TRBJ2-6|TRBD1
CSVDLDRGSGANVLTF
TGCAGCGTTGACCTGGACAGGGGATCTGGGGCCAACGTCCTGACTTTC
>many|TRBV29-1|TRBJ1-1|NA
CSVEQGGWTEAFF
TGCAGCGTTGAGCAGGGAGGATGGACTGAAGCTTTCTTT
>NA|TRBV2|TRBJ1-2|NA
CASSASEGSGNYGYTF
TGTGCCAGCAGTGCTAGCGAGGGTTCAGGGAACTATGGCTACACCTTC
>few|TRBV29-1|TRBJ2-1|TRBD2
CSVSGGLNNEQFF
TGCAGCGTCTCGGGGGGATTGAACAATGAGCAGTTCTTC
>many|TRBV2|TRBJ1-1|NA
CASRTVNTEAFF
TGTGCCAGCAGGACAGTGAACACTGAAGCTTTCTTT
>NA|TRBV10-3|TRBJ1-2|TRBD1
CAISEGGDSYGYTF
TGTGCCATCAGTGAGGGAGGGGACAGTTATGGCTACACCTTC
>few|TRBV20-1|TRBJ2-7|NA
CSAKGAGPTYEQYF
TGCAGTGCTAAAGGTGCCGGGCCTACCTACGAGCAGTACTTC
>NA|TRBV29-1|TRBJ2-3|NA
CSVEDGRDGTDTQYF
TGCAGCGTTGAGGATGGCAGGGACGGAACAGATACGCAGTATTTT
>many|TRBV25-1|TRBJ1-2|TRBD1
CASSADRGDNYGYTF
TGTGCCAGCTCAGCGGACAGGGGGGATAACTATGGCTACACCTTC
>many|TRBV19|TRBJ1-1|NA
CASSIRGRTEAFF
TGTGCCAGTAGTATTAGGGGGAGGACTGAAGCTTTCTTT
>few|TRBV10-3|TRBJ1-5|TRBD1
CAISLTPGHRTGGAQPQHF
TGTGCCATCAGCCTAACCCCGGGACACCGGACAGGGGGGGCTCAGCCCCAGCATTTT
>many|TRBV25-1|TRBJ1-1|NA
CASSELNGDTEAFF
TGTGCCAGCAGTGAATTAAATGGGGACACTGAAGCTTTCTTT
>NA|TRBV10-3|TRBJ1-2|NA
CAISGSFQDLGYGYTF
TGTGCCATCAGTGGCTCTTTTCAGGACCTGGGCTATGGCTACACCTTC
>NA|TRBV20-1|TRBJ2-7|NA
CSAEKATGFDFYEQYF
TGCAGTGCTGAGAAGGCAACGGGATTCGACTTCTACGAGCAGTACTTC
>many|TRBV7-9|TRBJ2-5|NA
CASTVGVGYQETQYF
TGTGCCAGCACCGTCGGGGTTGGGTACCAAGAGACCCAGTACTTC
>many|TRBV15|TRBJ2-7|NA
CATSRDLNGAHSYEQYF
TGTGCCACCAGCAGAGATCTCAACGGGGCCCACTCCTACGAGCAGTACTTC
>NA|TRBV7-9|TRBJ1-1|NA
CAGSPPAGQNTEAFF
TGTGCCGGCAGCCCCCCAGCGGGACAGAACACTGAAGCTTTCTTT
>NA|TRBV11-1|TRBJ2-5|TRBD1
CASSRTGAFDQETQYF
TGTGCCAGCAGCAGGACAGGGGCCTTTGACCAAGAGACCCAGTACTTC
>NA|TRBV5-6|TRBJ1-1|NA
CASSPRGRTEAFF
TGTGCCAGCAGCCCTCGGGGGAGGACTGAAGCTTTCTTT
>NA|TRBV10-3|TRBJ1-6|TRBD1
CASRVDRGRNSPLHF
TGTGCCAGCAGGGTGGACAGGGGAAGGAATTCACCCCTCCACTTT
>many|TRBV10-3|TRBJ1-2|TRBD1
CAISGEDRQNYGYTF
TGTGCCATCAGTGGAGAGGACAGGCAAAACTATGGCTACACCTTC
>once|TRBV10-3|TRBJ1-2|NA
CATHFNYGYTF
TGTGCCACCCACTTTAACTATGGCTACACCTTC
>few|TRBV9|TRBJ1-1|NA
CASSQDGTGAFF
TGTGCCAGCAGCCAAGATGGCACGGGAGCTTTCTTT
>few|TRBV4-1|TRBJ1-5|NA
CASRTDIGDQPQHF
TGCGCCAGCAGAACTGACATCGGGGATCAGCCCCAGCATTTT
>NA|TRBV9|TRBJ1-5|TRBD1
CASSVGQGQHF
TGTGCCAGCAGCGTAGGACAGGGCCAGCATTTT
>few|TRBV19|TRBJ1-1|TRBD1
CASKAGGVSAEAFF
TGTGCCAGTAAGGCAGGGGGCGTCTCAGCTGAAGCTTTCTTT
>once|TRBV10-3|TRBJ1-2|NA
CAISETDGYTF
TGTGCCATCAGTGAGACAGATGGCTACACCTTC
>NA|TRBV15|TRBJ1-2|NA
CATSSKINYGYTF
TGTGCCACCAGCAGCAAGATTAACTATGGCTACACCTTC
>NA|TRBV12-3/TRBV12-4|TRBJ2-7|NA
CASSSSTRSYEQYF
TGTGCCAGCAGTTCCTCCACTAGGTCCTACGAGCAGTACTTC
>many|TRBV19|TRBJ1-6|NA
CASSKGSGENSPLHF
TGTGCCAGTAGTAAGGGATCGGGTGAGAATTCACCCCTCCACTTT
>many|TRBV10-3|TRBJ1-1|NA
CAISTDTMNTEAFF
TGTGCCATCAGCACAGACACCATGAACACTGAAGCTTTCTTT
>NA|TRBV6-5|TRBJ1-2|NA
CASSLDDNPNYGYTF
TGTGCCAGCAGCTTAGACGACAACCCGAACTATGGCTACACCTTC
>many|TRBV7-2|TRBJ1-1|NA
CASSSRRSMNTEAFF
TGTGCCAGCAGCTCCAGACGGAGCATGAACACTGAAGCTTTCTTT
>few|TRBV5-8|TRBJ1-3|NA
CASSWKVGSGNTIYF
TGTGCCAGCAGCTGGAAGGTGGGGTCGGGAAACACCATATATTTT
>NA|TRBV5-6|TRBJ2-2|NA
CASHGKQVGELFF
TGTGCCAGCCACGGTAAACAGGTCGGGGAGCTGTTTTTT
>NA|TRBV5-1|TRBJ1-3|NA
CASSLEGHTSGNTIYF
TGCGCCAGCAGCTTGGAGGGACACACCTCTGGAAACACCATATATTTT